The next 2 T cell receptor beta chains were all read from a single sample in a study of immune evolution from preneoplasia to lung adenocarcinoma. Some clones are missing from TCRdb's copy, which holds only in-frame ones; the method was immunoSEQ multiplex PCR. Counted here are tens of thousands of clones, less than 85% occurring once; the ten biggest clones make up around 4.7%. Input material: FFPE invasive lung adenocarcinoma tissue. The origin of the receptors is a person in their sixties or seventies with lung adenocarcinoma.

The J gene is TRBJ1-5, the V gene TRBV6-5; possible D gene TRBD1, 6 bases. Germline loops: CDR1 MNHEY, CDR2 SVGAGI. V was trimmed by 6 bases and J by 7 bases, leaving 16 bases between them. This CDR3 is 14 amino acids long. CDR3: CASSLKGGLQPQHF. CDR3 DNA sequence: TGTGCCAGCAGCCTTAAAGGGGGGTTACAGCCCCAGCATTTT.

The gene calls are TRBV28 and TRBJ1-5, with D possibly matching TRBD1 (6 bases). This CDR3 contains 19 residues. CDR1 and CDR2 from the germline V gene are MDHEN and SYDVKM. V was shortened by 5 bases and J by 9 bases, with 32 bases between the two germline ends. CDR3: CASSPLAPSGGGLSWPQHF. The CDR3, as DNA: TGTGCCAGCAGTCCACTCGCCCCCTCGGGCGGGGGCCTCAGTTGGCCCCAGCATTTT.